Listed below are T cell receptor beta chains from one sample, sequenced in a study of shared clonotypes between healthy human individuals. The method was immunoSEQ multiplex PCR; TCRdb's version includes in-frame clones alone and lacks a portion of them. The sample yields 2 million to 2.5 million clones, around 93% seen once. Sequences were obtained from naive CD4+ T cells from PBMCs. These receptors all stem from a man in his late teens or twenties in good health. Some clones in this sample may be carry-over from other donors' samples. The CDR3 runs from the conserved cysteine through the conserved F or W. Fields, in order: D gene, V gene, clone size, J gene, CDR3 protein, CDR3 DNA. A D gene is named only where the DNA matches it firmly. Rows may omit the clone size; those that give it use once, few, many or a size class.

>TRBD2|TRBV5-1|once|TRBJ2-3
CASSQGLAGVVTDTQYF
TGCGCCAGCAGCCAGGGACTAGCGGGAGTAGTAACAGATACGCAGTATTTT
>TRBD1|TRBV5-1|-|TRBJ2-7
CASSLVPHGQGATEEQYF
TGCGCCAGCAGCTTGGTGCCCCACGGACAGGGGGCCACGGAAGAGCAGTACTTC
>-|TRBV10-3|-|TRBJ1-4
CAIRSDGAEKLFF
TGTGCCATCAGGTCCGATGGGGCGGAAAAACTGTTTTTT
>-|TRBV6-1|-|TRBJ1-2
CASTVGAVANYGYTF
TGTGCCAGCACCGTGGGGGCAGTAGCTAACTATGGCTACACCTTC
>-|TRBV19|-|TRBJ1-2
CASSEMSGGNYGYTF
TGTGCCAGTAGTGAGATGAGCGGGGGAAACTATGGCTACACCTTC
>TRBD2|TRBV9|-|TRBJ2-3
CASSVEAGGTDTQYF
TGTGCCAGCAGCGTAGAGGCGGGAGGGACAGATACGCAGTATTTT
>TRBD2|TRBV7-6|-|TRBJ2-7
CASSSLQPGLAGGYERQYF
TGTGCCAGCAGCTCCCTCCAACCGGGACTAGCGGGAGGTTACGAGCGGCAGTACTTC
>-|TRBV18|-|TRBJ1-1
CASSQFRSVDTEAFF
TGTGCCAGCTCCCAGTTCAGGAGTGTGGACACTGAAGCTTTCTTT
>-|TRBV7-2|-|TRBJ1-4
CASSLLGTTNEKLFF
TGTGCCAGCAGCTTACTCGGTACAACTAATGAAAAACTGTTTTTT
>TRBD2|TRBV4-1|-|TRBJ2-1
CASSQDPQGRLALYEQFF
TGCGCCAGCAGCCAAGATCCCCAGGGTAGACTAGCGCTCTATGAGCAGTTCTTC
>-|TRBV12-1|-|TRBJ2-7
CASSCPGTSKFHEQYF
TGTGCCAGCAGCTGTCCAGGGACTAGCAAATTCCACGAGCAGTACTTC
>TRBD2|TRBV18|-|TRBJ2-7
CASSPPGGILREQYF
TGTGCCAGCTCACCGCCCGGGGGGATTCTGAGGGAGCAGTACTTC
>TRBD2|TRBV6-6|once|TRBJ2-1
CASSYRTSGHNEQFF
TGTGCCAGCAGCTACCGGACTAGCGGCCACAATGAGCAGTTCTTC
>-|TRBV19|once|TRBJ1-2
CASSRITRATNYGYTF
TGTGCCAGTAGTAGAATTACACGGGCAACTAACTATGGCTACACCTTC
>TRBD1|TRBV5-1|-|TRBJ2-3
CASSLGTGVRADTQYF
TGCGCCAGCAGCTTGGGGACAGGGGTTAGAGCAGATACGCAGTATTTT
>-|TRBV7-3|-|TRBJ2-3
CASSLRTVSTDTQYF
TGTGCCAGCAGCTTACGGACGGTTAGCACAGATACGCAGTATTTT
>TRBD1|TRBV5-5|-|TRBJ2-7
CASSLPGDRAYEQYF
TGTGCCAGCAGCTTGCCCGGTGACAGGGCCTACGAGCAGTACTTC
>TRBD1|TRBV5-1|-|TRBJ2-2
CASSSRDRGTGELFF
TGCGCCAGCAGTAGCCGGGACAGGGGCACCGGGGAGCTGTTTTTT
>TRBD1|TRBV4-1|-|TRBJ1-5
CASSQVGQGTGQPQHF
TGCGCCAGCAGCCAAGTGGGACAGGGGACGGGTCAGCCCCAGCATTTT
>-|TRBV6-6|-|TRBJ1-4
CASSKQGAANEKLFF
TGTGCCAGCAGTAAACAGGGTGCGGCTAATGAAAAACTGTTTTTT
>-|TRBV6-1|-|TRBJ1-1
CASSEGPGTYSEAFF
TGTGCCAGCAGTGAAGGCCCCGGGACCTACTCTGAAGCTTTCTTT
>-|TRBV28|-|TRBJ2-2
CASSSLQGSGELFF
TGTGCCAGCAGTTCCCTCCAAGGTTCCGGGGAGCTGTTTTTT
>-|TRBV7-2|-|TRBJ2-2
CASSLVPSDSAGELFF
TGTGCCAGCAGCTTAGTACCTAGCGATAGCGCCGGGGAGCTGTTTTTT
>-|TRBV11-3|-|TRBJ2-7
CASSSLRGGEQYF
TGTGCCAGCAGCTCTCTCAGGGGTGGAGAGCAGTACTTC
>-|TRBV28|-|TRBJ2-7
CASVWAGGQQYF
TGTGCCAGCGTGTGGGCAGGAGGGCAGCAGTACTTC
>TRBD1|TRBV27|once|TRBJ2-5
CASSLSPGGETQYF
TGTGCCAGCAGTTTATCACCAGGGGGAGAGACCCAGTACTTC
>-|TRBV18|-|TRBJ2-7
CASSLIDEQYF
TGTGCCAGCTCACTTATCGACGAGCAGTACTTC
>TRBD2|TRBV25-1|once|TRBJ2-1
CASSDSSGRTYNEQFF
TGTGCCAGCAGTGATTCCAGCGGGAGGACTTACAATGAGCAGTTCTTC
>-|TRBV5-1|-|TRBJ2-1
CASRPRSYNEQFF
TGCGCCAGCCGACCACGCTCCTACAATGAGCAGTTCTTC
>-|TRBV6-4|-|TRBJ1-5
CASSLGSNQPQHF
TGTGCCAGCAGTTTAGGGAGCAATCAGCCCCAGCATTTT
>-|TRBV6-6|-|TRBJ2-5
CASSLRTGGQETQYF
TGTGCCAGCAGTCTCCGGACCGGTGGCCAAGAGACCCAGTACTTC
>TRBD2|TRBV28|-|TRBJ2-7
CASSLPRERCEQYF
TGTGCCAGCAGTTTACCGCGGGAGAGATGCGAGCAGTACTTC
>-|TRBV11-2|-|TRBJ2-3
CASSFVAGYSTDTQYF
TGTGCCAGCAGCTTTGTTGCGGGGTACAGCACAGATACGCAGTATTTT
>TRBD2|TRBV7-2|-|TRBJ2-1
CASRLAGVGEQFF
TGTGCCAGTAGACTAGCGGGAGTCGGCGAGCAGTTCTTC
>-|TRBV7-3|-|TRBJ2-1
CASSLKGHSSPRDEQFF
TGTGCCAGCAGCTTAAAAGGCCACTCGAGCCCCAGGGATGAGCAGTTCTTC